Presented here are 7 T cell receptor beta chains from one specimen sequenced in a study of blood T cells in healthy people across ages. It was with a sample-barcoded 5' primer and a J-beta primer mix that a second PCR of about 7 to 12 cycles was run. TCRdb independently ran MiXCR on the 5' RACE reads; one entry per CDR3 protein. The sample comprises hundreds of thousands of distinct CDR3 sequences, approximately 53% of which are singletons, and roughly 26% rests with the top ten. The material sequenced was blood. These receptors all come from a man in his forties or fifties in good health.

The chain couples TRBV30 to TRBJ1-1; 9 positions agree with TRBD1. CDR3 length equals 15 residues. Germline trimming cut 6 bases from V and 5 bases from J; bases unmatched to any gene: 13. CDR1 is GTSNPN, CDR2 SVGIG, per germline (reference sequence). The DNA of the CDR3 is TGTGCCTGCAGTCGTCCGGGGACAGGGAGGACTGAAGCTTTCTTT. Translation: CACSRPGTGRTEAFF.

The chain is built from TRBV11-1 and TRBJ2-4; a weak D match, TRBD1 (5 bases). V shed 4 bases and J shed 3 bases, with 7 bases lying between them. The CDR3 extends over 13 amino acids. The germline CDR1 and CDR2 sequences are SGHAT and FQDESV (reference sequence). The CDR3, as DNA: TGTGCCAGCAGCTCAGGGTTCAAAAACATTCAGTACTTC. Amino acid sequence: CASSSGFKNIQYF.

CDR3 sequence reads: CASAPDSGSYGTQYF. The CDR3, as DNA: TGTGCCAGCGCTCCCGACAGCGGTAGTTACGGGACCCAGTACTTC. V is TRBV6-5 and J is TRBJ2-5; D tentatively reads TRBD1 or TRBD2 (5 bases each). Trimming removed 8 bases from V and 7 bases from J, with 23 bases in between. The CDR3 is 15 amino acids. CDR1 MNHEY and CDR2 SVGAGI come from the germline V gene.

The chain joins TRBV28 to TRBJ2-3, with D unresolved. This CDR3 spans 14 amino acids. Per the germline V gene, CDR1 is MDHEN and CDR2 is SYDVKM. V was shortened by 4 bases and J by 3 bases, with 11 bases between the two germline ends. The DNA for the CDR3 is TGTGCCAGCAGTTCCCAGCGAATAACAGATACGCAGTATTTT. Translating gives CASSSQRITDTQYF.

The chain couples TRBV5-1 to TRBJ2-1; D uncertain. The V gene lost 2 bases and the J gene lost 4 bases, with 10 bases spanning the gap. The CDR3 runs to 14 residues. The germline CDR1 and CDR2 sequences are SGHRS and YFSETQ. The CDR3 region is CASSFPNQYNEQFF. The CDR3 region has the DNA TGCGCCAGCAGCTTTCCGAATCAATACAATGAGCAGTTCTTC.

A word on this clonotype: The junction and the germline gene differ at one end; a read error may be behind it. J is TRBJ2-6 and V is TRBV7-6, with D perhaps matching TRBD2 (6 bases). The CDR3 has 18 residues. Germline CDR1 SGHVS, CDR2 FNYEAQ. The CDR3 loop is CASSFGVGLPSGANILTF. CDR3 DNA sequence: TGTGCCAGCAGCTTCGGTGTGGGACTGCCCTCTGGGGCCAACATCCTGACTTTC.

The chain employs TRBV14 and TRBJ1-4, with no clear D. The CDR3 totals 15 residues. Germline V gene lookup returns CDR1 SGHDN and CDR2 FVKESK. The germline V and J ends were trimmed by 0 bases and 9 bases, with 14 bases remaining between them. CDR3 amino acids: CASSQDRGFFKKLFF. In DNA form, the CDR3 reads TGTGCCAGCAGCCAAGATCGTGGCTTTTTCAAAAAACTGTTTTTT.